Presented here are 5 T cell receptor beta chains from one specimen sequenced in a study of cytomegalovirus exposure and HLA in healthy donors. In the PCR, 60 Vbeta and 13 Jbeta primers were used. The protocol was immunoSEQ multiplex PCR, while the TCRdb copy is restricted to in-frame clones and leaves out a portion. The repertoire has 200,000 or so clones, over 70% of them found once; the top ten carry 0.71%. Material for sequencing was PBMCs. These receptors all come from a boy under 10 years old in good health and CMV-seronegative.

The chain links TRBV27 to TRBJ2-7, with 9 positions matching TRBD1. The J segment lost 4 bases and the V segment lost 8 bases, leaving 9 bases of the junction unmatched. The CDR3 runs 14 residues. Germline V gene data show CDR1 as MNHEY and CDR2 as SMNVEV (reference sequence). The CDR3 loop reads CASRPGTGWYEQYF. As DNA, the CDR3 is TGTGCCAGCCGGCCCGGGACAGGGTGGTACGAGCAGTACTTC.

V usage is TRBV2 and J usage is TRBJ1-2; TRBD1 might be the D (5 bases). Germline CDR1 reads SNHLY; CDR2 reads FYNNEI. The V and J ends lost 3 bases and 4 bases respectively, with 12 bases between them. This CDR3 contains 14 residues. CDR3 nucleotide sequence: TGTGCCAGCAGTGAGGGGGGTTTTGCCTATGGCTACACCTTC. It encodes CASSEGGFAYGYTF.

This clone was recorded a few times. The chain links TRBV6-5 to TRBJ2-1; 7 bases match TRBD1. Germline CDR1 reads MNHEY; CDR2 reads SVGAGI. The CDR3 runs 15 residues. Trimming took 5 bases from V and 2 from J; bases not matched to a gene: 6. The CDR3 spells CASSLNRGPYNEQFF. DNA for the CDR3: TGTGCCAGCAGTCTCAACAGGGGCCCCTACAATGAGCAGTTCTTC.

This chain links TRBV6-6 with TRBJ2-1; 7 bases agree with TRBD1. The trim removed 6 bases at V and 0 bases at J, leaving 8 bases unmatched. Germline CDR1 reads MNHNY; CDR2 reads SVGAGI (reference sequence). CDR3 length equals 16 residues. CDR3: CASSYSGDSSYNEQFF. In DNA, the CDR3 is TGTGCCAGCAGCTACAGTGGGGACAGCTCCTACAATGAGCAGTTCTTC.

This clone was picked up one time. V and J are TRBV7-6 and TRBJ1-6, with TRBD1 identical over 10 bases. The CDR3 has 16 amino acids. The V gene's germline CDR1 is SGHVS and CDR2 FNYEAQ. V gave up 0 bases and J gave up 6 bases; unmatched junction bases: 2. CDR3 amino acids: CASSLAGTGVNSPLHF. The CDR3 DNA reads TGTGCCAGCAGCTTAGCTGGGACAGGGGTTAATTCACCCCTCCACTTT.